This section outlines one T cell receptor (beta chain) sequence together with its context. V lost 5 bases and J lost 4, with 18 bases in between. Germline V gives CDR1 DFQATT, CDR2 SNEGSKA (reference sequence). The CDR3 runs 15 residues. The data were taken from a study of T cells in Graves' hyperthyroidism and ophthalmopathy. The overall study: Any treatment followed the collection of peripheral blood at initial diagnosis.

Amplification targeted TCR beta CDR3 regions from RNA transcripts. The HTBI primer set drove a first-round RT-PCR of the TCR CDR3. Each CDR3 protein is one row after TCRdb ran MiXCR on the multiplex PCR reads. The sample records hundreds of thousands of distinct CDR3 sequences, around 15% being singletons. This receptor was identified in a woman in her fifties or sixties with Graves' ophthalmopathy. V and J are TRBV20-1 and TRBJ1-3; D is uncertain. The specimen was blood. This CDR3 reads CSAPEAQWPGNTIYF. In DNA, the CDR3 is TGCAGTGCTCCAGAAGCCCAATGGCCCGGAAACACCATATATTTT.